This T cell receptor beta chain was recovered during a study of Ad26.COV2.S vaccination and SARS-CoV-2 variants. Treatment of the sample: over 15 received Ad26.COV2.S at low or high dose, single or two shots; five or six received placebo; per-sample allocation not given. Vaccine and placebo recipients were sampled on day 63 after the first injection. Study-wide results and limits: Reported post-vaccination CD8+ and CD4+ T cell responses to spike showed substantial breadth.

TCRdb's table, derived via immunoSEQ multiplex PCR, lists solely in-frame clones and lacks some. The sample carries hundreds of thousands of clones, roughly 90% recorded once. In regard to this clone: The target antigen is unknown.

CDR1 and CDR2 from the germline V gene are GTSNPN and SVGIG (reference sequence). The CDR3 covers 13 residues. V lost 2 bases and J lost 8, with 10 bases in between. The TCR originated in a person between 18 and 65 years old who received the Ad26.COV2.S COVID-19 vaccine or a placebo. This chain links TRBV30 with TRBJ1-6; D remains unclear. Source: peripheral blood, taken in a trial of Ad26.COV2.S vaccine versus placebo. The CDR3 here is CAWSPGTDSPLHF. The CDR3 region has the DNA TGTGCCTGGAGTCCCGGAACCGATTCACCCCTCCACTTT.